This TCR beta chain is from a study of Ad26.COV2.S vaccination and SARS-CoV-2 variants. Study context: Dosing was one shot or two shots 56 days apart. Study results and limitations: It was found that vaccine and placebo recipients had similar non-spike TCR breadth.

Notes on this clone: The antigen remains undetermined.

The length of the CDR3 is 15 residues. After removal of 10 bases from V and 6 bases from J, the junction contained 11 bases not matched to a gene. The germline gives CDR1 MNHEY, CDR2 SMNVEV (reference sequence). The repertoire was sequenced with immunoSEQ multiplex PCR; TCRdb's copy has only in-frame clones and lacks some. This table holds about 440,000 clones, about 90% found once. Stated treatment: 15 to 20 received Ad26.COV2.S at low or high dose, single or two shots; about 5 received placebo; per-sample allocation not given. Day 63 after the first vaccine or placebo injection was the time point for sampling. An Ad26 vector expressing Wuhan-strain SARS-CoV-2 spike served as the vaccine.

The V call is TRBV27, the J call TRBJ2-1, with TRBD2 matching 11 bases. The clonotype was recovered from a person between 18 and 65 years old who received the Ad26.COV2.S COVID-19 vaccine or a placebo. This specimen was peripheral blood, taken in a trial of Ad26.COV2.S vaccine versus placebo. CDR3: CATRPLAGGLNEQFF. The CDR3 region has the DNA TGTGCCACCCGACCCCTAGCGGGAGGACTCAATGAGCAGTTCTTC.